What follows are 28 T cell receptor beta chains derived from one specimen sequenced in a study of T cell changes during pregnancy in multiple sclerosis (dated by TCRdb to the late 2010s). Library preparation used the immunoSEQ multiplex PCR assay. TCRdb limited this immuneACCESS table to in-frame rearrangements with V and J called. A share of clones is missing; checked studies link under half to unresolved V genes, and the rest is unexplained. The table for this sample lists approximately 38,000 clones; about 94% of them were counted only once. 1.5% to 2% of the sample goes to the ten largest clones. Sequences were derived from peripheral blood, sampled in the third trimester of pregnancy. Receptors were obtained from a female donor with multiple sclerosis, enrolled in a pregnancy study.

This rearrangement joins TRBV5-1 to TRBJ1-3; TRBD1 matches at 8 bases. The CDR3 is 15 residues long. V lost 1 base to trimming and J lost 4 bases; unmatched junction nucleotides: 4. CDR1 and CDR2 from the germline V gene are SGHRS and YFSETQ. CDR3 sequence: CASSLITGGGNTIYF. CDR3 coding DNA: TGCGCCAGCAGCTTGATTACAGGGGGGGGAAACACCATATATTTT.

V gene TRBV18 combines with J gene TRBJ2-3, with 7 bases matching TRBD1. Per germline, CDR1 KGHSH and CDR2 LQKENI. Germline trimming cut 4 bases from V and 4 bases from J; bases unmatched to any gene: 5. The CDR3 runs to 14 residues. CDR3 coding DNA: TGTGCCAGCTCACTTACAGGGGCCCCAGATACGCAGTATTTT. It codes for CASSLTGAPDTQYF.

The rearrangement joins TRBV29-1 to TRBJ1-4; tentatively, D is TRBD1 (5 bases). Trimming pared 4 bases from V and 7 bases from J, leaving 13 bases between. The CDR3 is 13 amino acids. Germline V CDR1 and CDR2: SQVTM, ANQGSEA. In nucleotides, the CDR3 is TGCAGCGTTGGGATCGGGAGGGGTGAAAAACTGTTTTTT. Its protein is CSVGIGRGEKLFF.

The chain has TRBV5-5 and TRBJ1-6, with 7 bases matching TRBD1. Germline CDR1 reads SGHKS; CDR2 reads YYEKEE (reference sequence). CDR3 length: 15 residues. Trimming at V came to 0 bases and at J to 5 bases, leaving 2 bases not matched to a gene. In DNA, the CDR3 is TGTGCCAGCAGCTTGGGGACAGGCAATAATTCACCCCTCCACTTT. Translated: CASSLGTGNNSPLHF.

The chain joins TRBV7-2 to TRBJ1-5; 7 nucleotides match TRBD1. With V trimmed by 5 bases and J by 5 bases, 6 bases remained unmatched. Germline V gene lookup returns CDR1 SGHTA and CDR2 FQGNSA. The CDR3 is 14 residues long. The DNA of the CDR3 is TGTGCCAGCAGCCCGCCTGGACAGGATCAGCCCCAGCATTTT. Protein product: CASSPPGQDQPQHF.

A single count supports this clone. The genes are TRBV11-3 and TRBJ1-4; perhaps TRBD1 as D (6 bases). V was pared by 0 bases and J by 5 bases, with 13 bases between. The germline V gene encodes CDR1 SGHNT and CDR2 YENEEA. The CDR3 runs to 16 residues. The CDR3 protein is CASSLEGNDRNEKLFF. In DNA form, the CDR3 reads TGTGCCAGCAGCTTAGAGGGGAACGACAGGAATGAAAAACTGTTTTTT.

V and J are TRBV2 and TRBJ1-1; no clear D. From germline, CDR1 is SNHLY and CDR2 FYNNEI. The CDR3 length is 14 residues. Trimming shortened V by 4 bases and J by 5 bases, and 14 bases separated the two germline ends. The CDR3: CASSVRQPGTEAFF. CDR3 DNA: TGTGCCAGCAGTGTTAGGCAGCCGGGTACTGAAGCTTTCTTT. The whole variable domain, remainder taken from reference TRBV2 and TRBJ1-1, is EPEVTQTPSHQVTQMGQEVILRCVPISNHLYFYWYRQILGQKVEFLVSFYNNEISEKSEIFDDQFSVERPDGSNFTLKIRSTKLEDSAMYFCASSVRQPGTEAFFGQGTRLTVV.

This clone was counted a single time. The chain employs TRBV7-2 and TRBJ1-1; TRBD1 aligns across 8 bases. This CDR3 spans 12 amino acids. V was pared by 5 bases and J by 11 bases, with 7 bases of the junction left unmatched. The germline gives CDR1 SGHTA, CDR2 FQGNSA. The CDR3 loop is CASSKRQGRAFF. The DNA for the CDR3 is TGTGCCAGCAGCAAACGACAGGGGCGGGCTTTCTTT.

The rearrangement links TRBV7-2 to TRBJ1-5; maybe TRBD1 (6 bases). The CDR3 is 16 residues long. The germline CDR1 and CDR2 sequences are SGHTA and FQGNSA. Trimming removed 3 bases from V and 8 bases from J, with 20 bases in between. The CDR3 protein is CASSFSGNRDKEPQHF. CDR3 DNA sequence: TGTGCCAGCAGCTTTTCGGGGAACAGGGACAAAGAGCCCCAGCATTTT.

V gene TRBV4-3 combines with J gene TRBJ2-6; perhaps TRBD1 as D (6 bases). Germline CDR1 is LGHNA and CDR2 is YSLEER. The CDR3 totals 16 residues. Deletions cut 0 bases from V and 3 bases from J, with 9 bases between. The chain's CDR3 is CASSQDPQGGANVLTF. In DNA form, the CDR3 reads TGCGCCAGCAGCCAAGATCCACAGGGTGGGGCCAACGTCCTGACTTTC.

The table lists this clone with a count of one. V gene TRBV6-1 combines with J gene TRBJ1-4, with D possibly matching TRBD1 (6 bases). The CDR3 is made up of 16 amino acids. V dropped 1 base and J dropped 5 bases, with 14 bases sitting between them. CDR1 is MNHNS, CDR2 SASEGT, per germline. In nucleotides, the CDR3 is TGTGCCAGCAGTGAAGGAGGGGGTAAAGGGAATGAAAAACTGTTTTTT. This codes for CASSEGGGKGNEKLFF.

The chain is built from TRBV19 and TRBJ1-1, with 10 bases matching TRBD1. CDR3 length: 17 residues. The ends lost 3 bases at V and 0 bases at J; junction bases unmatched: 7. Germline V gene lookup returns CDR1 LNHDA and CDR2 SQIVND (reference sequence). CDR3 DNA sequence: TGTGCCAGTAGTATTAGACAGGGGGCCCTTATGAACACTGAAGCTTTCTTT. It translates to CASSIRQGALMNTEAFF.

The V call is TRBV4-3, the J call TRBJ2-5, with 13 nucleotides matching TRBD2. Germline V CDR1 and CDR2: LGHNA, YSLEER. The CDR3 totals 18 residues. Trimming cost V 0 bases and J 2 bases; bases outside gene matches: 6. CDR3 sequence reads: CASSQDSLAGGNQETQYF. In DNA, the CDR3 is TGCGCCAGCAGCCAAGATTCACTAGCGGGGGGGAATCAAGAGACCCAGTACTTC.

The chain uses TRBV14 and TRBJ1-1; D unclear. This CDR3 is built from 14 residues. Germline V gives CDR1 SGHDN, CDR2 FVKESK. Trimming took off 4 bases at V and 1 base at J, with 10 bases between the two ends. CDR3 residues: CASSPTLPNTEAFF. In DNA, the CDR3 is TGTGCCAGCAGCCCTACCCTACCGAACACTGAAGCTTTCTTT.

This clone was counted once. V and J are TRBV7-3 and TRBJ2-1, with TRBD2 matching 8 bases. CDR1 is SGHTA and CDR2 is FQGTGA in the germline V gene. Trimming took 3 bases from V and 7 from J; bases not matched to a gene: 5. The CDR3 length is 14 residues. The CDR3 bases are TGTGCCAGCAGCTTCGGGGGGGGACGGAATGAGCAGTTCTTC. Amino acids: CASSFGGGRNEQFF.

The chain couples TRBV5-1 to TRBJ1-4; D not resolved. Between the trimmed V and J ends, which lost 9 bases and 14 bases, there was a span of 29 bases. The CDR3 is made up of 15 amino acids. From germline, CDR1 is SGHRS and CDR2 YFSETQ. The CDR3 region is CATPNWSFPPSSLFF. The CDR3 nucleotides read TGCGCCACTCCCAATTGGTCTTTCCCCCCTAGTTCGCTGTTTTTT. The full variable domain, rest sourced from reference TRBV5-1 and TRBJ1-4, is KAGVTQTPRYLIKTRGQQVTLSCSPISGHRSVSWYQQTPGQGLQFLFEYFSETQRNKGNFPGRFSGRQFSNSRSEMNVSTLELGDSALYLCATPNWSFPPSSLFFGSGTQLSVL.

The V gene is TRBV14, the J gene TRBJ2-2; a weak D match, TRBD1 (5 bases). CDR3 length equals 14 residues. The germline gives CDR1 SGHDN, CDR2 FVKESK. V lost 7 bases, J lost 5 bases, and 14 bases lay in between. Here the CDR3 DNA reads TGTGCCAGCACCAACAGGTTACATACCGGGGAGCTGTTTTTT. Protein: CASTNRLHTGELFF.

The chain links TRBV13 to TRBJ2-3; 9 bases fit TRBD2. V lost 3 bases to trimming and J lost 6 bases; unmatched junction nucleotides: 7. Per germline, CDR1 PRHDT and CDR2 FYEKMQ (reference sequence). The CDR3 covers 15 residues. The chain's CDR3 is CASSFVRGGTDTQYF. The CDR3 coding sequence is TGTGCCAGCAGCTTTGTGCGGGGGGGTACGGATACGCAGTATTTT.

The V call is TRBV7-9, the J call TRBJ1-2, with D unclear. In germline, CDR1 is SEHNR, CDR2 FQNEAQ (reference sequence). V lost 5 bases to trimming and J lost 5 bases, with 6 bases between them. The CDR3 contains 11 residues. The CDR3 sequence: CASSGRYGYTF. In DNA, the CDR3 is TGTGCCAGCAGCGGTCGGTATGGCTACACCTTC.

This chain uses TRBV11-2 with TRBJ2-4, with 8 bases identical to TRBD2. In germline, CDR1 is SGHAT, CDR2 FQNNGV. This CDR3 has 14 amino acids. J was trimmed by 8 bases and V by 5 bases; bases with no gene match: 8. The CDR3 DNA reads as TGTGCCAGCAGCCCGGGAGGGACAAGGGACATTCAGTACTTC. Translated, it gives CASSPGGTRDIQYF.

V usage is TRBV28 and J usage is TRBJ1-2; possibly TRBD1 for D (5 bases). The V and J ends lost 4 bases and 7 bases respectively, with 10 bases between them. Germline V gene sequence: CDR1 MDHEN, CDR2 SYDVKM. CDR3 length equals 12 residues. The CDR3 is CASSSGGGGYTF. The CDR3 bases are TGTGCCAGCAGTTCTGGGGGAGGTGGCTACACCTTC.

The chain combines TRBV2 with TRBJ1-2, with no clear D. This CDR3 is built from 15 residues. Germline CDR1 is SNHLY and CDR2 is FYNNEI. V was trimmed by 0 bases and J by 8 bases, leaving 16 bases between them. Written as DNA, the CDR3 is TGTGCCAGCAGTGAAGCCGGTTTTGCTGTGAGCGGCTACACCTTC. Protein sequence: CASSEAGFAVSGYTF. Filled out from reference TRBV2 and TRBJ1-2, the complete variable domain reads EPEVTQTPSHQVTQMGQEVILRCVPISNHLYFYWYRQILGQKVEFLVSFYNNEISEKSEIFDDQFSVERPDGSNFTLKIRSTKLEDSAMYFCASSEAGFAVSGYTFGSGTRLTVV.

This rearrangement joins TRBV5-1 to TRBJ1-6; tentatively, D is TRBD1 (5 bases). Germline CDR1 and CDR2: SGHRS and YFSETQ. V shed 4 bases and J shed 8 bases, with 19 bases lying between them. This CDR3 is 16 amino acids long. This CDR3 reads CASSLMDTKVDSPLHF. For the CDR3, the DNA is TGCGCCAGCAGCCTAATGGACACCAAAGTCGATTCACCCCTCCACTTT.

The chain links TRBV19 to TRBJ2-3, with 8 bases matching TRBD2. Trimming took 4 bases from V and 3 from J; bases not matched to a gene: 9. Germline CDR1 and CDR2: LNHDA and SQIVND (reference sequence). The CDR3 runs 16 residues. The CDR3 sequence is CASSKLAGGRTDTQYF. The CDR3 DNA sequence: TGTGCCAGTAGTAAACTGGCGGGAGGTAGGACAGATACGCAGTATTTT.

This chain connects TRBV7-8 to TRBJ2-7; unclear D gene. CDR3 size: 15 residues. V lost 3 bases, J lost 0 bases, and 12 bases lay in between. Germline CDR1 reads SGHVS; CDR2 reads FQNEAQ. The CDR3 loop is CASSFLVGSSYEQYF. As DNA, the CDR3 is TGTGCCAGCAGCTTCCTTGTCGGTTCCTCCTACGAGCAGTACTTC. The variable domain in full, completed from reference TRBV7-8 and TRBJ2-7, reads GAGVSQSPRYKVAKRGQDVALRCDPISGHVSLFWYQQALGQGPEFLTYFQNEAQLDKSGLPSDRFFAERPEGSVSTLKIQRTQQEDSAVYLCASSFLVGSSYEQYFGPGTRLTVT.

The DNA of the CDR3 is TGCGCCAGCAGCCAAGATACTGGTTTAAACACTGAAGCTTTCTTT. It yields the protein CASSQDTGLNTEAFF. This chain links TRBV4-3 with TRBJ1-1; D not certain. This CDR3 has 15 amino acids. Trimming pared 0 bases from V and 2 bases from J, leaving 10 bases between. Per germline, CDR1 LGHNA and CDR2 YSLEER.

This rearrangement joins TRBV6-4 to TRBJ2-1; D unclear. Trimming pared 4 bases from V and 4 bases from J, leaving 8 bases between. Germline lookup yields CDR1 MRHNA and CDR2 SNTAGT. This CDR3 spans 13 amino acids. CDR3 in amino acids: CASSVETYNEQFF. The CDR3 nucleotides read TGTGCCAGCAGTGTTGAAACTTACAATGAGCAGTTCTTC.

Points on this clone: The junction does not match germline at one end; this may be a read error. The gene calls are TRBV2 and TRBJ1-5; D is undetermined. The CDR3 has 13 residues. Germline V gene data show CDR1 as SNHLY and CDR2 as FYNNEI. Here the CDR3 DNA reads TGTGCCAGCAGTGAAGCCTCTATAGAGCCCCAGCGTTTT. Its protein is CASSEASIEPQRF.